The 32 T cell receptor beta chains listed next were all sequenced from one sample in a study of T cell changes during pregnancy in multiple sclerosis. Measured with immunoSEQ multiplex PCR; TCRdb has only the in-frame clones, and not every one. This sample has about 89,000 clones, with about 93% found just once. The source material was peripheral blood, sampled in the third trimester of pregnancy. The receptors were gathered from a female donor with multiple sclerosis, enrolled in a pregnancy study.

As DNA, the CDR3 is TGTGCCAGCTCACCCGACAGCCCTAACTATGGCTACACCTTC. Amino acids: CASSPDSPNYGYTF. The genes are TRBV18 and TRBJ1-2; D is possibly TRBD1 (5 bases). V lost 3 bases, J lost 0 bases, and 8 bases lay in between. The CDR3 extends over 14 amino acids. Germline V gives CDR1 KGHSH, CDR2 LQKENI.

The CDR3 DNA is TGTGCCACCGAAGCCGGGACAGGGTCCTCCTACACCGGGGAGCTGTTTTTT. Amino acid sequence: CATEAGTGSSYTGELFF. The V and J genes are TRBV28 and TRBJ2-2; 9 nucleotides align to TRBD1. Per the germline V gene, CDR1 is MDHEN and CDR2 is SYDVKM. V was pared by 10 bases and J by 3 bases, with 15 bases of the junction left unmatched. This CDR3 is 17 amino acids long. The full variable domain, in which reference TRBV28 and TRBJ2-2 provide the parts outside the CDR3, is DVKVTQSSRYLVKRTGEKVFLECVQDMDHENMFWYRQDPGLGLRLIYFSYDVKMKEKGDIPEGYSVSREKKERFSLILESASTNQTSMYLCATEAGTGSSYTGELFFGEGSRLTVL.

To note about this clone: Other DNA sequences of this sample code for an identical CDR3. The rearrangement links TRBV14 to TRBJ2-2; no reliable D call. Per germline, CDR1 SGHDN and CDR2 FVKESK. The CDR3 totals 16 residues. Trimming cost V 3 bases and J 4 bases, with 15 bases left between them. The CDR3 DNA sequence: TGTGCCAGCAGCCAGTTTGGAACAGAGCTCACCGGGGAGCTGTTTTTT. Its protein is CASSQFGTELTGELFF.

CDR3: CASSQTSGSAAGNTIYF. The CDR3 bases are TGTGCCAGTAGCCAAACTAGCGGTTCGGCGGCTGGAAACACCATATATTTT. V gene TRBV19 combines with J gene TRBJ1-3; D ambiguous. The germline V and J ends were trimmed by 6 bases and 2 bases, with 20 bases remaining between them. In germline, CDR1 is LNHDA, CDR2 SQIVND (reference sequence). CDR3 length: 17 amino acids.

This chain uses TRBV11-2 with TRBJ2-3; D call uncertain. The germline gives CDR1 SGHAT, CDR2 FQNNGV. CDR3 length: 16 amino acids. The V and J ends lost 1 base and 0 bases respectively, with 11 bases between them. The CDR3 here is CASSLGAGISTDTQYF. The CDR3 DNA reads TGTGCCAGCAGCTTAGGGGCAGGAATAAGCACAGATACGCAGTATTTT.

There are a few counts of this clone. For the CDR3, the DNA is TGTGCCATCAGTGATAGCGGGAGTATCACGGATGAGCAGTTCTTC. Amino acid sequence: CAISDSGSITDEQFF. The chain recombines TRBV10-3 with TRBJ2-1; 9 nucleotides line up with TRBD2. Germline V CDR1 and CDR2: ENHRY, SYGVKD. Trimming cost V 3 bases and J 8 bases; bases outside gene matches: 8. This CDR3 region has 15 residues.

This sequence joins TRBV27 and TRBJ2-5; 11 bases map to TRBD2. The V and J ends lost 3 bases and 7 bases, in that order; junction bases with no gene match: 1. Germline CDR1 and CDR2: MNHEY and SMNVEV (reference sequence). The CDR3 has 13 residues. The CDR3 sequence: CASSFLAGGTQYF. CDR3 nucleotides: TGTGCCAGCAGTTTTCTAGCGGGAGGGACCCAGTACTTC.

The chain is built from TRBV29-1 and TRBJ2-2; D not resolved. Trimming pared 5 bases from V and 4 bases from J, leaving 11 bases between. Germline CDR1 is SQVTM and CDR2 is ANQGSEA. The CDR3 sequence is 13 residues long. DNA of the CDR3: TGCAGCGTTCTGACGCGAGGCACCGGGGAGCTGTTTTTT. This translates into CSVLTRGTGELFF.

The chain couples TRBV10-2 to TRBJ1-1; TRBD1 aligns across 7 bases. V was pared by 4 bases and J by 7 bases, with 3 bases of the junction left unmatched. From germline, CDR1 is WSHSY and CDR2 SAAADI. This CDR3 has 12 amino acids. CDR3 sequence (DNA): TGCGCCAGCAGTGGACAGGGCGGTGAAGCTTTCTTT. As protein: CASSGQGGEAFF.

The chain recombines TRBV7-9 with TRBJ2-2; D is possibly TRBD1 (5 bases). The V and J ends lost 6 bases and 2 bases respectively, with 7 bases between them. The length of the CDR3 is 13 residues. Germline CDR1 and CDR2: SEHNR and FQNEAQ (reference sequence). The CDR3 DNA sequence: TGTGCCAGCAGGGGGCGCAACACCGGGGAGCTGTTTTTT. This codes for CASRGRNTGELFF. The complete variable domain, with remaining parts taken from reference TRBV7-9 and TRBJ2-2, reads DTGVSQNPRHKITKRGQNVTFRCDPISEHNRLYWYRQTLGQGPEFLTYFQNEAQLEKSRLLSDRFSAERPKGSFSTLEIQRTEQGDSAMYLCASRGRNTGELFFGEGSRLTVL.

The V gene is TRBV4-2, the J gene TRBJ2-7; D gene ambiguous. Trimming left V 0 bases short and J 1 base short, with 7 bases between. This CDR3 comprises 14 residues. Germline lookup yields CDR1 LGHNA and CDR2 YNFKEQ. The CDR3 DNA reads TGTGCCAGCAGCCAAGAGCGTTGGTCCTACGAGCAGTACTTC. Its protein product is CASSQERWSYEQYF.

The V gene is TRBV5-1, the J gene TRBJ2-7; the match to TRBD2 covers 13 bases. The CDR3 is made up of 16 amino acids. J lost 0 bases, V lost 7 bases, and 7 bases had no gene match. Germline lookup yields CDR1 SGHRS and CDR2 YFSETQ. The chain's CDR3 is CASVPGLAGSSYEQYF. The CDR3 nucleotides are TGCGCCAGCGTACCGGGACTAGCGGGGAGCTCCTACGAGCAGTACTTC.

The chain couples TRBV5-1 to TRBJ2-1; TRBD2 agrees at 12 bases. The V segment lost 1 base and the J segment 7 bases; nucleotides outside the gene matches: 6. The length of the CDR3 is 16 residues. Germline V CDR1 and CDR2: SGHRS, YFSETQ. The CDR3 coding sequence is TGCGCCAGCAGCTTGTGGCTAGCGGGAGGGTCGAATGAGCAGTTCTTC. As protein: CASSLWLAGGSNEQFF. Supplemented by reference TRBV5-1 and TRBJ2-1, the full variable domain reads KAGVTQTPRYLIKTRGQQVTLSCSPISGHRSVSWYQQTPGQGLQFLFEYFSETQRNKGNFPGRFSGRQFSNSRSEMNVSTLELGDSALYLCASSLWLAGGSNEQFFGPGTRLTVL.

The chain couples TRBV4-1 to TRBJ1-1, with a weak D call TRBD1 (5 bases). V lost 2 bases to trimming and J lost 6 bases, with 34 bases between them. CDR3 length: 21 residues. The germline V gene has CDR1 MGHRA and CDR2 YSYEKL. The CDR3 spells CASSQPVIPPFRSREGAEAFF. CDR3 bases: TGCGCCAGCAGCCAACCCGTCATACCCCCTTTTAGGTCTAGGGAAGGGGCTGAAGCTTTCTTT.

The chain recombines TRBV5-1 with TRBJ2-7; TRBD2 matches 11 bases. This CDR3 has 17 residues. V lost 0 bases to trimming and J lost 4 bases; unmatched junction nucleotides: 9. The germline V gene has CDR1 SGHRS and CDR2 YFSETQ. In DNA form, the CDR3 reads TGCGCCAGCAGCTTGGATGGTAGCGGGAGGGCCAGATACGAGCAGTACTTC. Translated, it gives CASSLDGSGRARYEQYF.

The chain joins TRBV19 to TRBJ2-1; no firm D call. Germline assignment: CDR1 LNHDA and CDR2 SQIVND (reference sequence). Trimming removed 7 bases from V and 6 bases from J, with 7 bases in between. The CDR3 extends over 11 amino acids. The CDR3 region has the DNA TGTGCCAGTACCGGAGTCAATGAGCAGTTCTTC. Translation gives CASTGVNEQFF.

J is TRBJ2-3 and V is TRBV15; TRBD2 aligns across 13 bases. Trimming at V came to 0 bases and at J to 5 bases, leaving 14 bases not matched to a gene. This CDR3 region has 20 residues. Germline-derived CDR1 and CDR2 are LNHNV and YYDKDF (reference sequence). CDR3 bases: TGTGCCACCAGCAGAGATCAGGGGCCAACACTAGCGGGAGGGCGAGATACGCAGTATTTT. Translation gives CATSRDQGPTLAGGRDTQYF. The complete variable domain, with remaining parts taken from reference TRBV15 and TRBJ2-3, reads DAMVIQNPRYQVTQFGKPVTLSCSQTLNHNVMYWYQQKSSQAPKLLFHYYDKDFNNEADTPDNFQSRRPNTSFCFLDIRSPGLGDTAMYLCATSRDQGPTLAGGRDTQYFGPGTRLTVL.

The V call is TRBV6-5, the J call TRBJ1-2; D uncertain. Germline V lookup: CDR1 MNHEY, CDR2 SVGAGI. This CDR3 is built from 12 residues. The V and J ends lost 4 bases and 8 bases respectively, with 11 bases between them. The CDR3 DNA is TGTGCCAGCAGTTCCTATTCGCGGGGCTACACCTTC. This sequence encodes CASSSYSRGYTF.

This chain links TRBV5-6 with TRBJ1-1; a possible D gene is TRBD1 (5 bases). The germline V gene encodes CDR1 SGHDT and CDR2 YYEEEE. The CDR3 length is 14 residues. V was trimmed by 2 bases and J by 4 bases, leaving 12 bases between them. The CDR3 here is CASSFAGRFTEAFF. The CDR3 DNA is TGTGCCAGCAGCTTTGCAGGGAGGTTCACTGAAGCTTTCTTT. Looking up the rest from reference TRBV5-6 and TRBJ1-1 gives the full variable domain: DAGVTQSPTHLIKTRGQQVTLRCSPKSGHDTVSWYQQALGQGPQFIFQYYEEEERQRGNFPDRFSGHQFPNYSSELNVNALLLGDSALYLCASSFAGRFTEAFFGQGTRLTVV.

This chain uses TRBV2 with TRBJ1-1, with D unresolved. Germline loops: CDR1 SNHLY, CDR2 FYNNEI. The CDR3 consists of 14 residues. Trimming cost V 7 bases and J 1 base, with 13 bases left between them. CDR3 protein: CASTERSGNTEAFF. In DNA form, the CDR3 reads TGTGCCAGCACCGAAAGGTCAGGGAACACTGAAGCTTTCTTT.

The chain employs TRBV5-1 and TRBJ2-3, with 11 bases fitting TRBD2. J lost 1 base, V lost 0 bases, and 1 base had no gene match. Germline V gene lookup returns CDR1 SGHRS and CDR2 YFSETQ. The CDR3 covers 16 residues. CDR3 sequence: CASSLVGLAGTDTQYF. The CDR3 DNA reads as TGCGCCAGCAGCTTGGTGGGACTAGCGGGCACAGATACGCAGTATTTT.

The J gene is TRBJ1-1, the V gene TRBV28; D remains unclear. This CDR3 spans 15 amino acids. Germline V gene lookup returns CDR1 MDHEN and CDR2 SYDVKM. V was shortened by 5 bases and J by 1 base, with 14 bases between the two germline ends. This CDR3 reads CASSLQVLGNTEAFF. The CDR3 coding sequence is TGTGCCAGCAGTCTCCAGGTACTAGGGAACACTGAAGCTTTCTTT.

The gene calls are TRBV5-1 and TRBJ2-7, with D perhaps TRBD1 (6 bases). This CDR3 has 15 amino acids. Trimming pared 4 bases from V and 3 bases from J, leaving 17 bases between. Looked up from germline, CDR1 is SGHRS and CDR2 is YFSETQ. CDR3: CASSPLRGKDYEQYF. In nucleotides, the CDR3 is TGCGCCAGCAGCCCACTCAGGGGTAAGGACTACGAGCAGTACTTC.

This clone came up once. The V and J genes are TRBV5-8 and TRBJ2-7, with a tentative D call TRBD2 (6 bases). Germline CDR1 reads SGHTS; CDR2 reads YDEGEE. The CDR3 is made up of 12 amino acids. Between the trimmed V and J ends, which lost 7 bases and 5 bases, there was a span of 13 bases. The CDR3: CASFYGGNEQYF. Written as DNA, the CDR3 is TGTGCCAGCTTCTATGGGGGGAACGAGCAGTACTTC.

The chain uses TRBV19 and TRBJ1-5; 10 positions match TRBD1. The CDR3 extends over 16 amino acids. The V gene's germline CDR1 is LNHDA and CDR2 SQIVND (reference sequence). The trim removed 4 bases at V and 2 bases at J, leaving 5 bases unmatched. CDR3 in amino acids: CASSNRQGARNQPQHF. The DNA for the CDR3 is TGTGCCAGTAGTAATCGACAGGGGGCCCGCAATCAGCCCCAGCATTTT.

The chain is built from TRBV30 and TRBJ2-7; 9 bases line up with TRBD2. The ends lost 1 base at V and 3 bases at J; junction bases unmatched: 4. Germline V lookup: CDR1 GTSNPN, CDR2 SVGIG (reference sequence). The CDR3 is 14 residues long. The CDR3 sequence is CAWSGLAEYYEQYF. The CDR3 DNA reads TGTGCCTGGAGTGGACTAGCGGAATACTACGAGCAGTACTTC.

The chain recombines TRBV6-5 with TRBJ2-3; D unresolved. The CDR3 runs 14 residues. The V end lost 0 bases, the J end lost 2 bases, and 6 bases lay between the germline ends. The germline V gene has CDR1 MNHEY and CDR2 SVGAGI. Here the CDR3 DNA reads TGTGCCAGCAGTTACTCGTTCCACACAGATACGCAGTATTTT. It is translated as CASSYSFHTDTQYF.

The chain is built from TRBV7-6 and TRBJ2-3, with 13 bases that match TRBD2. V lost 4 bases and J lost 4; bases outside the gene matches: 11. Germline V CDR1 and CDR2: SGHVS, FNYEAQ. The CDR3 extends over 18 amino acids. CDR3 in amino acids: CASSSGRLAGGPADTQYF. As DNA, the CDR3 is TGTGCCAGCAGCTCCGGAAGACTAGCGGGAGGCCCAGCAGATACGCAGTATTTT.

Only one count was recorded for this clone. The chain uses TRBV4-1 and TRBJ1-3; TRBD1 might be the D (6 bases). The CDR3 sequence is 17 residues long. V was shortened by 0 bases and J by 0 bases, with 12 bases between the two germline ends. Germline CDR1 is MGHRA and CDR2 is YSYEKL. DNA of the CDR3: TGCGCCAGCAGCCAAGACGGACAGCGGAGCTCTGGAAACACCATATATTTT. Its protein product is CASSQDGQRSSGNTIYF.

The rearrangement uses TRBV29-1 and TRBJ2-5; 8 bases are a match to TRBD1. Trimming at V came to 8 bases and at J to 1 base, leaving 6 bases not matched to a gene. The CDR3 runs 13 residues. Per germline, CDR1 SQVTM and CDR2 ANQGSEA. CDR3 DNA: TGCAGCTTCGGACAGGGCCTCCAAGAGACCCAGTACTTC. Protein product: CSFGQGLQETQYF.

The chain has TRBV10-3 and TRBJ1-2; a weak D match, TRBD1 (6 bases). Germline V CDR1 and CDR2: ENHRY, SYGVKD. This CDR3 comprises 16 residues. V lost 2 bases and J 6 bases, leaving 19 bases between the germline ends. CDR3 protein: CAISEPNRVGRNGYTF. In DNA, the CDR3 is TGTGCCATCAGTGAGCCGAACAGGGTGGGTAGGAATGGCTACACCTTC.

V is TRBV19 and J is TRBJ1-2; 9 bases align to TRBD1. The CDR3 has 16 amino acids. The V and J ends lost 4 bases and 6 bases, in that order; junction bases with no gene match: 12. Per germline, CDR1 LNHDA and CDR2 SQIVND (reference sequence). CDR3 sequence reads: CASSTFRTGEVDGYTF. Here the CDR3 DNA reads TGTGCCAGTAGTACCTTCCGGACAGGGGAGGTCGATGGCTACACCTTC.